A selection of T cell receptor beta chains follows, all from one sample in a study of memory B cells and T cells in multiple sclerosis. Clones were read by immunoSEQ multiplex PCR, and TCRdb kept only the in-frame ones, dropping some. The table lists about 32,000 clones, 86% of them singletons, with approximately 2.4% in the top ten. These receptors' antigens are unknown. The sequencing input was PBMCs from blood kept in culture. These receptors came from a human donor with multiple sclerosis. Each CDR3 is given with its conserved first and last residue. The D gene is left open where the match is weak. Size tells how often a clone was seen (once, few, many) or the class of an expanded clone, and some rows leave it out.

TRBD1	TRBV6-5	-	TRBJ1-3	CASREGQRNTIYF	TGTGCCAGCAGGGAGGGACAGCGGAACACCATATATTTT
TRBD1	TRBV28	-	TRBJ2-7	CASSSPNRGQYF	TGTGCCAGCAGTTCCCCAAACAGGGGGCAGTACTTC
-	TRBV5-1	-	TRBJ1-6	CASSYRSSYNSPLHF	TGCGCCAGCAGCTACAGGAGCTCCTATAATTCACCCCTCCACTTT
TRBD1	TRBV7-9	few	TRBJ2-7	CASSSTGTGIHEQYF	TGTGCCAGCAGCTCGACCGGGACAGGGATTCACGAGCAGTACTTC
TRBD1	TRBV15	-	TRBJ1-1	CATSRDQGASTEAFF	TGTGCCACCAGCAGAGATCAGGGGGCGAGCACTGAAGCTTTCTTT
-	TRBV5-6	-	TRBJ1-1	CASSLPGLGMNTEAFF	TGTGCCAGCAGCTTGCCTGGTCTCGGGATGAACACTGAAGCTTTCTTT
TRBD2	TRBV6-5	-	TRBJ2-1	CASSYSRLAAYNEQFF	TGTGCCAGCAGTTACTCACGACTAGCGGCGTACAATGAGCAGTTCTTC
-	TRBV7-6	-	TRBJ2-5	CASSLIGGGETQYF	TGTGCCAGCAGCTTAATTGGGGGTGGTGAGACCCAGTACTTC
TRBD2	TRBV2	-	TRBJ2-3	CASRGLAGRKQGDTQYF	TGTGCCAGCAGGGGACTAGCGGGGAGAAAGCAGGGAGATACGCAGTATTTT
-	TRBV6-5	-	TRBJ2-1	CASRRSTWDEQFF	TGTGCCAGCAGGCGGTCTACGTGGGATGAGCAGTTCTTC
-	TRBV10-2	once	TRBJ2-7	CASSGSDEQYF	TGCGCCAGCAGTGGGTCGGACGAGCAGTACTTC
-	TRBV6-6	-	TRBJ1-2	CASITGGENYGYTF	TGTGCCAGCATCACCGGGGGGGAGAACTATGGCTACACCTTC
-	TRBV5-4	-	TRBJ2-7	CASSLAPRVGYEQYF	TGTGCCAGCAGCTTGGCCCCCCGGGTCGGCTACGAGCAGTACTTC
TRBD1	TRBV19	-	TRBJ2-5	CASRMGQGGETQYF	TGTGCCAGTAGGATGGGACAGGGAGGTGAGACCCAGTACTTC
-	TRBV7-3	-	TRBJ2-2	CASSFRLNTGELFF	TGTGCCAGCAGCTTCCGGTTGAACACCGGGGAGCTGTTTTTT
TRBD1	TRBV29-1	-	TRBJ2-7	CSAATGGTYEQYF	TGCAGCGCAGCGACAGGGGGTACCTACGAGCAGTACTTC
-	TRBV4-2	-	TRBJ2-1	CASSQDGSGRLYNEQFF	TGTGCCAGCAGCCAAGATGGGAGCGGACGTCTCTACAATGAGCAGTTCTTC
-	TRBV5-8	-	TRBJ1-1	CASSVSGLGLTEAFF	TGTGCCAGCAGCGTGTCAGGGCTGGGGTTAACTGAAGCTTTCTTT
-	TRBV29-1	-	TRBJ1-1	CSVEDISPMNTEAFF	TGCAGCGTTGAAGATATCTCCCCGATGAACACTGAAGCTTTCTTT